Listed here are 29 T cell receptor beta chains from one sample, sequenced in a study of glioma-infiltrating T cells after dendritic cell vaccination. Time point in this sample: after dendritic cell vaccination, including at tumor progression/relapse. The assay was immunoSEQ multiplex PCR, and TCRdb's table has in-frame clones only and misses some. This table has roughly 80,000 clones, around 86% appearing once. Sample: blood, taken after dendritic cell vaccination. These receptor sequences come from a human donor with glioblastoma.

The chain couples TRBV5-4 to TRBJ2-3; D perhaps matches TRBD2 (6 bases). Between the trimmed V and J ends, which lost 0 bases and 3 bases, there was a span of 14 bases. Germline V CDR1 and CDR2: SGHNT, YYREEE (reference sequence). CDR3 size: 16 residues. CDR3 sequence: CASSLGGARRTDTQYF. In nucleotides, the CDR3 is TGTGCCAGCAGCTTGGGCGGGGCCCGGAGAACAGATACGCAGTATTTT. The complete variable domain, with remaining parts taken from reference TRBV5-4 and TRBJ2-3, reads ETGVTQSPTHLIKTRGQQVTLRCSSQSGHNTVSWYQQALGQGPQFIFQYYREEENGRGNFPPRFSGLQFPNYSSELNVNALELDDSALYLCASSLGGARRTDTQYFGPGTRLTVL.

The chain couples TRBV5-8 to TRBJ1-3; no definite D call. Germline-derived CDR1 and CDR2 are SGHTS and YDEGEE. Deletions cut 4 bases from V and 0 bases from J, with 11 bases between. The CDR3 covers 15 residues. The CDR3 DNA reads TGTGCCAGCAGCCTCGGGATTCGCTCTGGAAACACCATATATTTT. Protein sequence: CASSLGIRSGNTIYF. Supplemented by reference TRBV5-8 and TRBJ1-3, the full variable domain reads EAGVTQSPTHLIKTRGQQATLRCSPISGHTSVYWYQQALGLGLQFLLWYDEGEERNRGNFPPRFSGRQFPNYSSELNVNALELEDSALYLCASSLGIRSGNTIYFGEGSWLTVV.

V gene TRBV18 combines with J gene TRBJ1-1, with a weak D call TRBD1 (5 bases). CDR1 and CDR2 (germline): KGHSH, LQKENI. V was clipped by 1 base and J by 4 bases, with 13 bases between them. The CDR3 is 15 residues long. The CDR3 sequence: CASSPLDSTTTEAFF. The CDR3 nucleotides read TGTGCCAGCTCACCACTCGACAGTACTACCACTGAAGCTTTCTTT. The full variable domain, its missing parts supplied by reference TRBV18 and TRBJ1-1, is NAGVMQNPRHLVRRRGQEARLRCSPMKGHSHVYWYRQLPEEGLKFMVYLQKENIIDESGMPKERFSAEFPKEGPSILRIQQVVRGDSAAYFCASSPLDSTTTEAFFGQGTRLTVV.

The CDR3 DNA reads as TGTGCCAGCAGCTACTACTTTCAAGAGACCCAGTACTTC. It yields the protein CASSYYFQETQYF. The chain uses TRBV7-2 and TRBJ2-5; D gene ambiguous. Germline CDR1 is SGHTA and CDR2 is FQGNSA. The CDR3 is 13 residues long. V dropped 4 bases and J dropped 2 bases, with 8 bases sitting between them.

In this sample, this clone turned up once. The V and J genes are TRBV11-2 and TRBJ1-2; D is uncertain. The germline CDR1 and CDR2 sequences are SGHAT and FQNNGV. CDR3 length equals 15 residues. The V and J ends lost 4 bases and 3 bases respectively, with 15 bases between them. The CDR3, as DNA: TGTGCCAGCAGCTCCCCCTTGGGCAGAGACTATGGCTACACCTTC. The encoded protein is CASSSPLGRDYGYTF. The variable domain in full, completed from reference TRBV11-2 and TRBJ1-2, reads EAGVAQSPRYKIIEKRQSVAFWCNPISGHATLYWYQQILGQGPKLLIQFQNNGVVDDSQLPKDRFSAERLKGVDSTLKIQPAKLEDSAVYLCASSSPLGRDYGYTFGSGTRLTVV.

The gene calls are TRBV4-1 and TRBJ1-2; the match to TRBD1 covers 7 bases. V was pared by 4 bases and J by 4 bases, with 6 bases of the junction left unmatched. The CDR3 has 14 amino acids. Germline V lookup: CDR1 MGHRA, CDR2 YSYEKL. CDR3 coding DNA: TGCGCCAGCAGCCCCCCGGACAGGCGCTATGGCTACACCTTC. Its translation is CASSPPDRRYGYTF.

The rearrangement joins TRBV4-3 to TRBJ2-7; D perhaps matches TRBD2 (5 bases). The CDR3 loop spans 17 amino acids. Trimming stripped 4 bases from V and 0 bases from J, with 19 bases between. CDR1 is LGHNA, CDR2 YSLEER, per germline. The CDR3 DNA is TGCGCCAGCAGCCCCCCGGGATTCTCAGCCACCTCCTACGAGCAGTACTTC. This gives the protein CASSPPGFSATSYEQYF.

The chain recombines TRBV18 with TRBJ1-1; 8 bases fit TRBD1. Unmatched junction bases numbered 5, after V lost 6 bases and J lost 2 bases. The CDR3 sequence is 14 residues long. The germline V gene has CDR1 KGHSH and CDR2 LQKENI. In DNA form, the CDR3 reads TGTGCCAGCTCGACAGGGGAAGGAAACACTGAAGCTTTCTTT. Translated: CASSTGEGNTEAFF.

The count of this clone is one. The chain is built from TRBV5-1 and TRBJ2-2; TRBD1 matches at 7 bases. This CDR3 is built from 16 residues. J was trimmed by 6 bases and V by 3 bases; bases with no gene match: 11. CDR1 is SGHRS, CDR2 YFSETQ, per germline. The CDR3: CASSSSPTGVSGELFF. The CDR3 DNA is TGCGCCAGCAGCTCGAGTCCAACAGGGGTATCCGGGGAGCTGTTTTTT. The variable domain in full, completed from reference TRBV5-1 and TRBJ2-2, reads KAGVTQTPRYLIKTRGQQVTLSCSPISGHRSVSWYQQTPGQGLQFLFEYFSETQRNKGNFPGRFSGRQFSNSRSEMNVSTLELGDSALYLCASSSSPTGVSGELFFGEGSRLTVL.

The chain links TRBV5-4 to TRBJ1-1; possibly TRBD1 for D (5 bases). V lost 6 bases and J 5 bases, leaving 14 bases between the germline ends. There are 13 residues in the CDR3. Germline CDR1 SGHNT, CDR2 YYREEE (reference sequence). The CDR3 loop reads CASTGEGWTEAFF. The CDR3 coding sequence is TGTGCCAGCACCGGGGAGGGGTGGACTGAAGCTTTCTTT.

The chain links TRBV14 to TRBJ2-6; D gene ambiguous. Germline V gene sequence: CDR1 SGHDN, CDR2 FVKESK. The CDR3 totals 17 residues. V lost 5 bases and J lost 4, with 18 bases in between. Here the CDR3 DNA reads TGTGCCAGCAGCTTTAAGACTCTAGGAACCGGGGCCAACGTCCTGACTTTC. As protein: CASSFKTLGTGANVLTF.

The chain carries TRBV2 and TRBJ2-3; D possibly corresponds to TRBD1 (5 bases). Trimming pared 4 bases from V and 1 base from J, leaving 12 bases between. The CDR3 is made up of 15 amino acids. The V gene's germline CDR1 is SNHLY and CDR2 FYNNEI. CDR3 in DNA: TGTGCCAGCAGTGGGGGCCAGGGTGGCACAGATACGCAGTATTTT. Translation gives CASSGGQGGTDTQYF.

V is TRBV19 and J is TRBJ1-2; TRBD1 aligns across 8 bases. The CDR3 has 14 residues. Germline V gene data show CDR1 as LNHDA and CDR2 as SQIVND (reference sequence). The ends lost 5 bases at V and 2 bases at J; junction bases unmatched: 4. This CDR3 reads CASSVDRGNYGYTF. In DNA form, the CDR3 reads TGTGCCAGTAGTGTCGACAGGGGAAACTATGGCTACACCTTC.

The chain joins TRBV27 to TRBJ2-5; D unclear. The J call may be in error: the DNA end matches TRBJ2-7 better. CDR1 is MNHEY and CDR2 is SMNVEV in the germline V gene (reference sequence). The CDR3 covers 13 residues. For the CDR3, the DNA is TGTGCCAGCAGTTTAACAGCCTCCTACGAGCAGTACTTC. The encoded protein is CASSLTASYEQYF.

This clone was found once. Other DNA sequences within the sample encode an identical CDR3. The chain couples TRBV18 to TRBJ1-1; 7 bases are a match to TRBD1. The CDR3 sequence is 12 residues long. Trimming cost V 3 bases and J 8 bases; bases outside gene matches: 3. The germline V gene has CDR1 KGHSH and CDR2 LQKENI. This chain's CDR3 is CASSPQGDEAFF. CDR3 nucleotide sequence: TGTGCCAGCTCACCGCAGGGGGACGAAGCTTTCTTT.

The gene calls are TRBV2 and TRBJ2-7, with TRBD1 matching over 9 bases. CDR1 and CDR2 (germline): SNHLY, FYNNEI. V dropped 3 bases and J dropped 9; count of bases not matched to a gene: 6. This CDR3 is built from 13 residues. This CDR3 is CASSEDRGVGQYF. The CDR3 DNA sequence: TGTGCCAGCAGTGAGGACAGGGGAGTTGGGCAGTACTTC.

This chain connects TRBV19 to TRBJ2-3; 8 positions agree with TRBD1. The CDR3 is 16 amino acids. Germline CDR1 reads LNHDA; CDR2 reads SQIVND (reference sequence). The V gene end was trimmed by 1 base and the J gene end by 3 bases; junction bases not matched to a gene: 6. The CDR3 loop is CASSIGAGGRTDTQYF. The DNA of the CDR3 is TGTGCCAGTAGTATAGGGGCAGGGGGCCGTACAGATACGCAGTATTTT.

Here the CDR3 DNA reads TGTGCCAGCAGCGTAGGCAGGGAACCCTACGAGCAGTACTTC. As protein: CASSVGREPYEQYF. The chain combines TRBV9 with TRBJ2-7; maybe TRBD1 (5 bases). V lost 0 bases to trimming and J lost 2 bases, with 9 bases between them. This CDR3 is built from 14 residues. Germline CDR1 and CDR2: SGDLS and YYNGEE.

This clone came up once. V is TRBV7-8 and J is TRBJ2-1, with D unclear. Germline loops: CDR1 SGHVS, CDR2 FQNEAQ. Trimming removed 1 base from V and 8 bases from J, with 15 bases in between. The CDR3 extends over 15 amino acids. CDR3 loop: CASSLGSVGHYEQFF. The CDR3 coding sequence is TGTGCCAGCAGCTTAGGATCGGTGGGCCACTATGAGCAGTTCTTC. The variable domain in full, completed from reference TRBV7-8 and TRBJ2-1, reads GAGVSQSPRYKVAKRGQDVALRCDPISGHVSLFWYQQALGQGPEFLTYFQNEAQLDKSGLPSDRFFAERPEGSVSTLKIQRTQQEDSAVYLCASSLGSVGHYEQFFGPGTRLTVL.

V gene TRBV30 combines with J gene TRBJ1-4; 8 bases are shared with TRBD1. Germline V gene data show CDR1 as GTSNPN and CDR2 as SVGIG (reference sequence). V dropped 7 bases and J dropped 5; count of bases not matched to a gene: 18. This CDR3 has 17 residues. As DNA, the CDR3 is TGTGCCTCCTCCAGAGGACAGGGATACTTTACGAATGAAAAACTGTTTTTT. Its protein is CASSRGQGYFTNEKLFF.

This clone was observed once. The chain is built from TRBV27 and TRBJ2-2; a weak D match, TRBD1 (5 bases). The CDR3 has 14 residues. Per the germline V gene, CDR1 is MNHEY and CDR2 is SMNVEV (reference sequence). Trimming left V 6 bases short and J 6 bases short, with 14 bases between. The DNA for the CDR3 is TGTGCCAGCAGCCCATCAGGGCTAGCCGGGGAGCTGTTTTTT. This sequence encodes CASSPSGLAGELFF.

This clone was counted only a few times. The chain uses TRBV5-4 and TRBJ2-3, with 9 bases identical to TRBD1. CDR3 length equals 14 residues. The germline CDR1 and CDR2 sequences are SGHNT and YYREEE (reference sequence). Unmatched junction bases numbered 6, after V lost 4 bases and J lost 6 bases. CDR3 region: CASSAGQGADTQYF. CDR3 nucleotide sequence: TGTGCCAGCAGCGCGGGACAGGGTGCGGATACGCAGTATTTT.

This rearrangement joins TRBV7-9 to TRBJ2-1, with 10 bases fitting TRBD2. The germline gives CDR1 SEHNR, CDR2 FQNEAQ (reference sequence). This CDR3 contains 15 residues. The V and J ends lost 4 bases and 4 bases, in that order; junction bases with no gene match: 4. CDR3 DNA: TGTGCCAGCAGCTGGACTAGCGGCTATTACAATGAGCAGTTCTTC. It specifies CASSWTSGYYNEQFF.

The rearrangement links TRBV18 to TRBJ1-3, with 7 bases fitting TRBD1. The CDR3 extends over 16 amino acids. The ends lost 6 bases at V and 0 bases at J; junction bases unmatched: 8. Germline V gives CDR1 KGHSH, CDR2 LQKENI. This CDR3 is CASSQGQVLSGNTIYF. The CDR3 DNA follows: TGTGCCAGCTCTCAAGGACAGGTTCTCTCTGGAAACACCATATATTTT. Looking up the rest from reference TRBV18 and TRBJ1-3 gives the full variable domain: NAGVMQNPRHLVRRRGQEARLRCSPMKGHSHVYWYRQLPEEGLKFMVYLQKENIIDESGMPKERFSAEFPKEGPSILRIQQVVRGDSAAYFCASSQGQVLSGNTIYFGEGSWLTVV.

The chain couples TRBV5-1 to TRBJ2-1, with 10 bases identical to TRBD2. Germline loops: CDR1 SGHRS, CDR2 YFSETQ. The CDR3 covers 15 residues. The V and J ends lost 2 bases and 5 bases, in that order; junction bases with no gene match: 4. CDR3 in DNA: TGCGCCAGCAGCTTTAGCGGGGGGTTCAACAATGAGCAGTTCTTC. Translated: CASSFSGGFNNEQFF.

This clone has a single count. V and J are TRBV4-1 and TRBJ2-1; 8 bases line up with TRBD2. The V segment lost 1 base and the J segment 3 bases; nucleotides outside the gene matches: 8. Germline lookup yields CDR1 MGHRA and CDR2 YSYEKL. The CDR3 is made up of 17 amino acids. The CDR3 reads CASSQVTGGPLYNEQFF. DNA for the CDR3: TGCGCCAGCAGCCAAGTTACGGGGGGGCCGCTCTACAATGAGCAGTTCTTC.

The rearrangement links TRBV7-6 to TRBJ2-3; 9 bases line up with TRBD2. V dropped 7 bases and J dropped 1; count of bases not matched to a gene: 18. Germline CDR1 and CDR2: SGHVS and FNYEAQ. This CDR3 is 19 amino acids long. The CDR3 nucleotides are TGTGCCAGCAACCCCCAAATACCCTGTAGCGGGAGTGGCACAGATACGCAGTATTTT. Amino acid sequence: CASNPQIPCSGSGTDTQYF.

The V gene is TRBV5-6, the J gene TRBJ2-3; 10 nucleotides align to TRBD2. The germline V gene encodes CDR1 SGHDT and CDR2 YYEEEE. The V and J ends lost 1 base and 3 bases, in that order; junction bases with no gene match: 2. CDR3 length: 15 amino acids. This chain's CDR3 is CASSLPGLATDTQYF. The CDR3 coding sequence is TGTGCCAGCAGCTTGCCGGGACTAGCGACAGATACGCAGTATTTT.

The rearrangement links TRBV28 to TRBJ1-1, with TRBD1 as a possible D gene (6 bases). The V gene lost 3 bases and the J gene lost 1 base, with 9 bases spanning the gap. The CDR3 extends over 14 amino acids. Germline lookup yields CDR1 MDHEN and CDR2 SYDVKM. The CDR3 DNA follows: TGTGCCAGCAGTTTGTCCAGGGGGAACACTGAAGCTTTCTTT. This sequence encodes CASSLSRGNTEAFF.